This T cell receptor (beta chain) emerged from a study of blood T cell repertoires in COVID-19. In the study overall: Sites across the United States, Italy and Spain contributed samples from acute and convalescent COVID-19.

In the original workflow: It was from reference gene primer amplification that nucleated cell counts were estimated. Assay used: immunoSEQ multiplex PCR; TCRdb lists only in-frame clones, some missing. V and J calls and clone size are given by that table; D and trimming were obtained from the DNA. Of 300,000 to 400,000 clones in the sample, approximately 90% were seen once. The CDR3 has 16 residues. The V gene's germline CDR1 is MGHRA and CDR2 YSYEKL. The V gene end was trimmed by 6 bases and the J gene end by 3 bases; junction bases not matched to a gene: 12. Residents of 24 US areas, aged roughly 18 to 95 years, made up the participants. Clinical histories supplied by participants themselves formed the basis of cohort assignment.

This receptor was taken from a woman under 30 who had recovered from COVID-19. V gene TRBV4-1 combines with J gene TRBJ1-1; 8 positions agree with TRBD1. The sequenced material came from PBMCs or T cells enriched from blood (not recorded which). The DNA for the CDR3 is TGCGCCAGCAGACAACCAGCCGGACAGGGATACACTGAAGCTTTCTTT. It is translated as CASRQPAGQGYTEAFF.